This T cell receptor beta chain was sequenced for a study of CD8+ T cells in alopecia areata. At the level of the study: Treated patients swallowed 5 to 10 mg of oral tofacitinib twice daily.

In each case, RNA was isolated and then reverse transcribed into cDNA as the sequencing template. Some clones are missing from TCRdb's copy, which holds only in-frame ones; the method was immunoSEQ multiplex PCR. This sample yields some 150,000 clones, of which 50% to 65% are seen a single time; roughly 15% belongs to the top ten. Treatment described: oral pan-JAK inhibitor, 5-10 mg twice daily. The sorting of PBMCs gave CD4+ and CD8+ T cells. This clone was seen a few times. Its antigen is unidentified. Study observations and caveats: Association of baseline CD8+ expansion with response is uncertain owing to one nonresponder. Compared with normal scalp, lesional scalp had higher clonality and more expanded CD8+ clones.

This CDR3 has 14 residues. V lost 5 bases and J 1 base, leaving 12 bases between the germline ends. From germline, CDR1 is SGHRS and CDR2 YFSETQ. The TCR comes from a human donor with alopecia areata. The sample consisted of CD8+ T cells sorted from blood, taken at week 4, from a patient treated with tofacitinib. This chain links TRBV5-1 with TRBJ2-5; D gene ambiguous. This CDR3 reads CASSALGLQETQYF. For the CDR3, the DNA is TGCGCCAGCAGTGCCCTGGGCCTCCAAGAGACCCAGTACTTC.